A selection of T cell receptor beta chains follows, all from one sample in a study of siplizumab effects on memory and regulatory T cells. Assay: immunoSEQ multiplex PCR; the TCRdb copy retains only in-frame clones and omits some. Counted here are tens of thousands of clones, just over 95% occurring once; the ten biggest clones make up less than 1.1%. Sequences were obtained from naive CD8+ T cells sorted from blood. The receptors were gathered from a human donor in good health. The CDR3 runs from the conserved cysteine through the conserved F or W. Size values are once, few and many counts, or a class for expanded clones, and some rows have none.

CASGETEAFF	TRBJ1-1	TRBV6-6	-
CASIGTSGSYEQYF	TRBJ2-7	TRBV6-1	-
CASSWRQGTYEQYF	TRBJ2-7	TRBV27	-
CASAAGRGYEQYF	TRBJ2-7	TRBV11-3	-
CASSIDSGVFYNEQFF	TRBJ2-1	TRBV19	-
CASTWTGQTYEQYF	TRBJ2-7	TRBV5-5	-
CASSVGGTRTTDTQYF	TRBJ2-3	TRBV9	once
CASSLGLADSTDTQYF	TRBJ2-3	TRBV5-6	-
CASSIGTNTEAFF	TRBJ1-1	TRBV19	-
CAIRDRGHEQYF	TRBJ2-7	TRBV10-3	-
CASSPRGQANTEAFF	TRBJ1-1	TRBV5-1	-
CASSQIENYGYTF	TRBJ1-2	TRBV14	-
CASSPRGAAGSSYEQYF	TRBJ2-7	TRBV4-1	-
CASSINVAVQETQYF	TRBJ2-5	TRBV28	-
CASSTGGNTEAFF	TRBJ1-1	TRBV6-4	once
CASSPRRESSYNEQFF	TRBJ2-1	TRBV11-3	once
CASSILGPGHEQYF	TRBJ2-7	TRBV19	-
CASSTDRGTGELFF	TRBJ2-2	TRBV18	-
CASSSPPGQGAGTFF	TRBJ1-1	TRBV11-3	-
CASSELGAGNYGYTF	TRBJ1-2	TRBV6-1	-
CASSEGGPQHF	TRBJ1-5	TRBV6-1	-
CAISTGGRGKSYSNQPQHF	TRBJ1-5	TRBV10-3	-
CASSLADRGDGYTF	TRBJ1-2	TRBV7-9	once
CASSSSWDHYEQYF	-	TRBV28	-
CASSPWSTATEAFF	TRBJ1-1	TRBV25-1	-
CASSSSLPGDTQYF	TRBJ2-3	TRBV18	-
CASSLYRESGEQYF	TRBJ2-7	TRBV27	once
CASGPPGLAGYNEQFF	TRBJ2-1	TRBV12-5	-